Listed here are 15 T cell receptor beta chains from one sample, sequenced in a study of cytomegalovirus exposure and HLA in healthy donors. The PCR made use of 60 Vbeta and 13 Jbeta primers. Assay: immunoSEQ multiplex PCR; the TCRdb copy retains only in-frame clones and omits some. This table has 200,000 to 250,000 clones, less than 80% appearing once. Sequencing used PBMCs. Receptor source: a girl aged 2 to 9 in good health and CMV-seronegative.

The rearrangement links TRBV7-3 to TRBJ1-1; 9 bases map to TRBD1. Unmatched junction bases numbered 11, after V lost 0 bases and J lost 6 bases. Germline V lookup: CDR1 SGHTA, CDR2 FQGTGA. This CDR3 has 17 amino acids. The CDR3 reads CASSLTGGVGQGPEAFF. CDR3 nucleotide sequence: TGTGCCAGCAGCTTAACGGGTGGTGTGGGACAGGGACCTGAAGCTTTCTTT.

To note about this clone: At one boundary the junction diverges from the germline segment, which might be a read error. The V and J genes are TRBV4-2 and TRBJ2-3; TRBD2 agrees at 12 bases. This CDR3 is 19 amino acids long. CDR1 LGHNA and CDR2 YNFKEQ come from the germline V gene. The chain's CDR3 is CAGSQEQTSGGFSTDTQYF. The CDR3 region has the DNA TGTGCCGGCAGCCAAGAGCAGACTAGCGGGGGTTTCAGCACAGATACGCAGTATTTT.

The rearrangement joins TRBV6-1 to TRBJ1-1; 8 nucleotides align to TRBD1. This CDR3 region has 13 residues. J was trimmed by 0 bases and V by 10 bases; bases with no gene match: 4. CDR1 and CDR2 from the germline V gene are MNHNS and SASEGT. DNA for the CDR3: TGTGCCACGGAGGACAGGGTGAACACTGAAGCTTTCTTT. Translated, it gives CATEDRVNTEAFF.

This chain's CDR3 is CASSPYSQGGVLETQYF. DNA for the CDR3: TGTGCCAGCAGCCCGTATTCTCAGGGGGGTGTATTGGAGACCCAGTACTTC. The V and J genes are TRBV11-3 and TRBJ2-5; possible D gene TRBD1, 7 bases. The ends were cut back, 5 bases at V and 5 bases at J, with 24 bases in the middle. The CDR3 spans 17 residues. In germline, CDR1 is SGHNT, CDR2 YENEEA.

This sequence joins TRBV30 and TRBJ1-1, with unresolved D. In germline, CDR1 is GTSNPN, CDR2 SVGIG (reference sequence). V was shortened by 7 bases and J by 2 bases, with 11 bases between the two germline ends. The CDR3 sequence is 12 residues long. CDR3 protein: CASCGLNTEAFF. DNA of the CDR3: TGTGCCTCCTGTGGGCTTAACACTGAAGCTTTCTTT. The variable domain in full, completed from reference TRBV30 and TRBJ1-1, reads SQTIHQWPATLVQPVGSPLSLECTVEGTSNPNLYWYRQAAGRGLQLLFYSVGIGQISSEVPQNLSASRPQDRQFILSSKKLLLSDSGFYLCASCGLNTEAFFGQGTRLTVV.

The chain recombines TRBV29-1 with TRBJ2-7; 8 bases are a match to TRBD1. The CDR3 contains 15 residues. J was trimmed by 1 base and V by 6 bases; bases with no gene match: 11. Germline V gene sequence: CDR1 SQVTM, CDR2 ANQGSEA. The CDR3 nucleotides are TGCAGCGTAACCGGCGTCGGACAGGGTTCCTACGAGCAGTACTTC. Translating it yields CSVTGVGQGSYEQYF.

The V call is TRBV5-1, the J call TRBJ2-5, with TRBD1 as a possible D gene (6 bases). Trimming took off 4 bases at V and 3 bases at J, with 10 bases between the two ends. CDR3 size: 13 residues. Germline assignment: CDR1 SGHRS and CDR2 YFSETQ. For the CDR3, the DNA is TGCGCCAGCAGCCTTACAGGGAAAGAGACCCAGTACTTC. Residues: CASSLTGKETQYF. Full variable domain (remainder filled in from reference TRBV5-1 and TRBJ2-5): KAGVTQTPRYLIKTRGQQVTLSCSPISGHRSVSWYQQTPGQGLQFLFEYFSETQRNKGNFPGRFSGRQFSNSRSEMNVSTLELGDSALYLCASSLTGKETQYFGPGTRLLVL.

J is TRBJ1-5 and V is TRBV27, with 9 bases that match TRBD1. The germline CDR1 and CDR2 sequences are MNHEY and SMNVEV (reference sequence). The CDR3 runs 14 residues. The trim removed 5 bases at V and 5 bases at J, leaving 4 bases unmatched. CDR3 amino acids: CASSPGTGYQPQHF. The CDR3 nucleotides are TGTGCCAGCAGTCCCGGGACAGGGTATCAGCCCCAGCATTTT.

This rearrangement joins TRBV5-4 to TRBJ2-5; a possible D gene is TRBD2 (7 bases). Trimming pared 2 bases from V and 4 bases from J, leaving 12 bases between. Germline values: CDR1 SGHNT, CDR2 YYREEE (reference sequence). CDR3 length equals 14 residues. The CDR3 is CASSFRGAGETQYF. DNA of the CDR3: TGTGCCAGCAGCTTCCGGGGGGCGGGAGAGACCCAGTACTTC.

The chain couples TRBV27 to TRBJ1-5, with TRBD1 as a possible D gene (6 bases). The CDR3 spans 15 residues. The V end lost 0 bases, the J end lost 5 bases, and 11 bases lay between the germline ends. Germline V gene sequence: CDR1 MNHEY, CDR2 SMNVEV (reference sequence). This CDR3 reads CASSLSAGDYQPQHF. The CDR3 bases are TGTGCCAGCAGTTTATCAGCAGGGGATTATCAGCCCCAGCATTTT.

The chain carries TRBV7-2 and TRBJ1-6; no definite D call. The CDR3 sequence is 13 residues long. V lost 1 base, J lost 7 bases, and 5 bases lay in between. CDR1 is SGHTA, CDR2 FQGNSA, per germline. DNA for the CDR3: TGTGCCAGCAGCTTAGGAGGAAATTCACCCCTCCACTTT. It codes for CASSLGGNSPLHF. Filled out from reference TRBV7-2 and TRBJ1-6, the complete variable domain reads GAGVSQSPSNKVTEKGKDVELRCDPISGHTALYWYRQSLGQGLEFLIYFQGNSAPDKSGLPSDRFSAERTGGSVSTLTIQRTQQEDSAVYLCASSLGGNSPLHFGNGTRLTVT.

The CDR3 DNA follows: TGTGCCAGCAGTGAATCCCAGGGGTATACCGGGGAGCTGTTTTTT. Its translation is CASSESQGYTGELFF. V and J are TRBV25-1 and TRBJ2-2; TRBD1 might be the D (6 bases). This CDR3 contains 15 residues. CDR1 and CDR2 (germline): MGHDK, SYGVNS. V was trimmed by 1 base and J by 5 bases, leaving 11 bases between them.

The chain links TRBV4-1 to TRBJ2-7, with a weak D call TRBD1 (5 bases). Looked up from germline, CDR1 is MGHRA and CDR2 is YSYEKL. Deletions cut 0 bases from V and 2 bases from J, with 8 bases between. The CDR3 contains 14 residues. CDR3 nucleotides: TGCGCCAGCAGCCAAGAGGGGCAGACCTACGAGCAGTACTTC. Encoded protein: CASSQEGQTYEQYF.

CDR3 loop: CAWSRVAGAQEQYF. The CDR3 nucleotides read TGTGCCTGGAGTAGGGTGGCGGGAGCTCAAGAGCAGTACTTC. The V and J genes are TRBV30 and TRBJ2-7; 7 bases match TRBD2. The CDR3 length is 14 residues. Per the germline V gene, CDR1 is GTSNPN and CDR2 is SVGIG (reference sequence). With 2 bases clipped from V and 7 bases from J, the junction kept 11 bases outside the gene matches.

The V gene is TRBV15, the J gene TRBJ1-1; no clear D gene. The CDR3 is 14 residues long. V was cut by 5 bases and J by 5 bases, with 15 bases left in between. Germline V CDR1 and CDR2: LNHNV, YYDKDF (reference sequence). The CDR3 DNA follows: TGTGCCACCAGCGCCGGGCCCCGGGGTACTGAAGCTTTCTTT. As protein: CATSAGPRGTEAFF.